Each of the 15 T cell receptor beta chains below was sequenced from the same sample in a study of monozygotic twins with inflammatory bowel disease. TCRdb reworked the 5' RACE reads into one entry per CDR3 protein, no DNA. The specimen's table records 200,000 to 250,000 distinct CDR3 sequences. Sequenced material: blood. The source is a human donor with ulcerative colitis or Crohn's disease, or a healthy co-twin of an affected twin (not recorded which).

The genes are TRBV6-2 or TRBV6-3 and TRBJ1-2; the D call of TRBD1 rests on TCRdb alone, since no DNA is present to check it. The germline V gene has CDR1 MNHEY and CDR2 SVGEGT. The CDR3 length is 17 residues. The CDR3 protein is CASSISGHYERGSGYTF.

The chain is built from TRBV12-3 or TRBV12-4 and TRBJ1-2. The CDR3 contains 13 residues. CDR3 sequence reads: CASHWRGSKGYNF.

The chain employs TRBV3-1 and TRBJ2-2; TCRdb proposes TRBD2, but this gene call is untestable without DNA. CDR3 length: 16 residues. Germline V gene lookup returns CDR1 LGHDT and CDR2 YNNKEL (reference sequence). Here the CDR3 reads CASSHRLAGMTGELFF.

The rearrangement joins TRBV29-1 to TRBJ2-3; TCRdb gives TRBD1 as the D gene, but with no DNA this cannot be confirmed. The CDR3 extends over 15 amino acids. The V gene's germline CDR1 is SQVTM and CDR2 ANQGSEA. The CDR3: CSVNQGTESTDTQYF.

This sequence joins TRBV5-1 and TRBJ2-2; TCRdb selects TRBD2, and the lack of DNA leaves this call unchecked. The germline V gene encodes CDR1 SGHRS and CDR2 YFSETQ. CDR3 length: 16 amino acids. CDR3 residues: CASSFYSGDRTGELFF.

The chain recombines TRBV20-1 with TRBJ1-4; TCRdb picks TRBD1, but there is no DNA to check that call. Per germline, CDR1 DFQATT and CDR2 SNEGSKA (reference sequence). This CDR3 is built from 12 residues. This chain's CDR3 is CSAPQEAGKLFF.

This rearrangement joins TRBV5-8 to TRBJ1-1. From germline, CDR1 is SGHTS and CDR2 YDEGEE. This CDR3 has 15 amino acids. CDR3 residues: CASSLGGSPNTEAFF. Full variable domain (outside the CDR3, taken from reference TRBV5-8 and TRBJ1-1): EAGVTQSPTHLIKTRGQQATLRCSPISGHTSVYWYQQALGLGLQFLLWYDEGEERNRGNFPPRFSGRQFPNYSSELNVNALELEDSALYLCASSLGGSPNTEAFFGQGTRLTVV.

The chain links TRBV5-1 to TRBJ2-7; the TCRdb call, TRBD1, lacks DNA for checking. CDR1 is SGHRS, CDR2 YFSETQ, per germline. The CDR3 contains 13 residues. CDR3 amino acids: CASSLTTGNEQYF.

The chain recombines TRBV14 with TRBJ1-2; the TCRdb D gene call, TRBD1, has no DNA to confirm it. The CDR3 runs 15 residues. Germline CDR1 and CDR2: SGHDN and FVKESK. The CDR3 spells CASSQSLTGGYGYTF.

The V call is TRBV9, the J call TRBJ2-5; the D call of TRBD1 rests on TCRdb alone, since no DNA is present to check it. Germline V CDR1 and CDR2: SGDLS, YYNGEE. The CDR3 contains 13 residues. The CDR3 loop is CASSPGQVETQYF.

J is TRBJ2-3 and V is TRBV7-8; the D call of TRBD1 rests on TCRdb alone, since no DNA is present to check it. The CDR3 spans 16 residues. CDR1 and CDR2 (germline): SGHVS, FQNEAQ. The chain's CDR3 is CASSLAGTGLTDTQYF.

The CDR3 protein is CSGSGGASTDTQYF. This chain joins TRBV20-1 and TRBJ2-3; TCRdb's assignment of TRBD1 cannot be checked, as there is no DNA. The CDR3 is made up of 14 amino acids. Germline values: CDR1 DFQATT, CDR2 SNEGSKA (reference sequence).

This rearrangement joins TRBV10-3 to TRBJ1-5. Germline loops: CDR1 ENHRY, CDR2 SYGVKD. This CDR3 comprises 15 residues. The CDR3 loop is CAISESRERNQPQHF.

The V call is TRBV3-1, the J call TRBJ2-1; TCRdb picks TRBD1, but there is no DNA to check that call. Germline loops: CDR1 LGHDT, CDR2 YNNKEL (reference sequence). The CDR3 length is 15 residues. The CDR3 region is CASSQGQGGYNEQFF.

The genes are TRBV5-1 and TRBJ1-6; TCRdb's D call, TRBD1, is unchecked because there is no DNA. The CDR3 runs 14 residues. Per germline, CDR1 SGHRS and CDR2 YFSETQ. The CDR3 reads CASSPGDNNSPLHF.